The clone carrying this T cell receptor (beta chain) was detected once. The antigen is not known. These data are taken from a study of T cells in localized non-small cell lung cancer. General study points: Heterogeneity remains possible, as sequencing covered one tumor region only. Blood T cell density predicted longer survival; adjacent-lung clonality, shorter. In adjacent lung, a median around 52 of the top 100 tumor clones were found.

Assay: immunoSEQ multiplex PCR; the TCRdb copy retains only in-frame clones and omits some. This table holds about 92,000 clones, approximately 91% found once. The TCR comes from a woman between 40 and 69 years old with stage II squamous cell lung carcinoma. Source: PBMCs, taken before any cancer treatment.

The CDR3 coding sequence is TGTGCCAGCAGTGAAGGGGGAGTGGAATATGGCTACACCTTC. It translates to CASSEGGVEYGYTF. The chain has TRBV6-1 and TRBJ1-2; no definite D call. Germline values: CDR1 MNHNS, CDR2 SASEGT. The CDR3 has 14 residues. With 1 base removed from V and 5 bases from J, the gap between germline ends came to 11 bases.